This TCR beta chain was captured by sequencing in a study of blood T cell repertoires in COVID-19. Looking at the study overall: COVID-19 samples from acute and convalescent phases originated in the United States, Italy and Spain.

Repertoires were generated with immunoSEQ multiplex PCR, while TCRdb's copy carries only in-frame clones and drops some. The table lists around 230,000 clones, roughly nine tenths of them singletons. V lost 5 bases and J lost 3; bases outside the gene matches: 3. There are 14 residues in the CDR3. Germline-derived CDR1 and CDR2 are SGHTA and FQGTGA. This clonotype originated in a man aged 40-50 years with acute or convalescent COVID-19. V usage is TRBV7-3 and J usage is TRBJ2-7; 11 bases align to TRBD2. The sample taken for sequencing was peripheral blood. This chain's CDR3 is CASSPTSGSYEQYF. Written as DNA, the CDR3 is TGTGCCAGCAGCCCAACTAGCGGGAGCTACGAGCAGTACTTC.